The entry below gives a single TCR beta chain sequence along with its context. The antigen is unknown. At one of its ends the junction is not consistent with the germline gene, which may arise from a read error. This specimen belongs to a study of read filtering for tumor transcriptome and immune sequencing. Overall study context: R-ISS stage counts were eight or nine for I, 16 for II, 6 or 7 for III. Study results and limitations: Sorted CD138-negative bone marrow cells were not purified T cells.

From roughly 0.4 ug of RNA, a library with molecular barcoded alpha/delta and beta/gamma adaptors was made. Via MiXCR, TCRdb re-called the reads, giving one row per CDR3 protein. The table records roughly 60,000 distinct CDR3 sequences, 20% of them present only once. Sampling of bone marrow took place during active disease in every patient. The CDR3 sequence is 15 residues long. From germline, CDR1 is MNHEY and CDR2 SMNVEV (reference sequence). This TCR came from a donor aged 40 or older with multiple myeloma. The source material was a population of CD138-negative cells sorted from bone marrow. The V gene is TRBV27, the J gene TRBJ1-1; D not certain. The DNA for the CDR3 is TGTGCCAGCAGTGCCATTAGAGGCGGAGGCACTGAAGCTCTCTTT. This encodes CASSAIRGGGTEALF.